The source of this T cell receptor beta chain is a study of control samples from healthy donors and cancer patients (dated by TCRdb to the early 2020s). Taken from the germline V gene, the CDR1 and CDR2 loops are SGHTA and FQGNSA. The CDR3 measures 14 amino acids from cysteine to phenylalanine. Just CDR3 DNA is preserved here, 42 bases in frame from base 1. V was cut back by 3 bases and J by 9 bases, leaving a gap of 12 bases between them. Library prep was done by the immunoSEQ multiplex PCR assay. This is the immuneACCESS table as TCRdb keeps it, with only in-frame sequences that have V and J called. A part of the clones is gone; compared with another copy, unresolved V genes explain less than half, and the rest is unexplained. The sample data list roughly 120,000 clones, and about 89% of these were observed just once. The ten most abundant clones make up 30% to 40% of the sample. Remarks on this clone: Its specific antigen is unknown. There are no base qualities to consult, and no much larger clone falls within one base.

The sequenced material came from blood. The clonotype was recovered from a man aged 45-60 years in good health. The sequence is built from TRBV7-2 and TRBJ1-6, with TRBD1 as a weak D call on 5 bases. The DNA sequence follows: TGTGCCAGCAGCTTGGGGGGTAGTCGTTCACCCCTCCACTTT. This gives the protein CASSLGGSRSPLHF.